Below are 6 T cell receptor beta chains sequenced from a single sample in a study of cytomegalovirus exposure and HLA in healthy donors. The PCR used 60 Vbeta and 13 Jbeta primers. The protocol was immunoSEQ multiplex PCR, while the TCRdb copy is restricted to in-frame clones and leaves out a portion. The repertoire consists of 150,000 to 200,000 clones, with about 75% occurring once and the leading ten covering more than 12%. The sample consisted of PBMCs. The receptors stem from a man aged 50 or older in good health and CMV-seropositive.

The rearrangement uses TRBV19 and TRBJ1-2; weak D call: TRBD1 (5 bases). Trimming shortened V by 7 bases and J by 4 bases, and 16 bases separated the two germline ends. The germline V gene encodes CDR1 LNHDA and CDR2 SQIVND (reference sequence). The CDR3 has 14 residues. CDR3 in amino acids: CASTPGVGGYGYTF. As DNA, the CDR3 is TGTGCCAGTACCCCGGGGGTGGGTGGCTATGGCTACACCTTC.

The chain employs TRBV6-1 and TRBJ2-5; 7 bases are a match to TRBD1. The germline V gene encodes CDR1 MNHNS and CDR2 SASEGT. The CDR3 consists of 19 residues. V lost 1 base, J lost 0 bases, and 14 bases stayed unmatched. The CDR3 DNA reads TGTGCCAGCAGTGAAGGCGCTTTCTTGGGACAGCTGTACCAAGAGACCCAGTACTTC. Its protein product is CASSEGAFLGQLYQETQYF.

The V call is TRBV27, the J call TRBJ2-2; D not certain. V was trimmed by 2 bases and J by 6 bases, leaving 4 bases between them. Germline V gives CDR1 MNHEY, CDR2 SMNVEV (reference sequence). This CDR3 spans 12 amino acids. CDR3 protein: CASSLVAGELFF. The CDR3 region has the DNA TGTGCCAGCAGTTTAGTCGCCGGGGAGCTGTTTTTT.

V gene TRBV19 combines with J gene TRBJ2-4; possible D gene TRBD2, 7 bases. The V and J ends lost 0 bases and 8 bases respectively, with 11 bases between them. CDR3 size: 14 residues. The V gene's germline CDR1 is LNHDA and CDR2 SQIVND (reference sequence). CDR3: CASSIDTGRDIQYF. In DNA, the CDR3 is TGTGCCAGTAGTATAGATACAGGGAGGGACATTCAGTACTTC.

V is TRBV19 and J is TRBJ1-1, with a tentative D call TRBD1 (6 bases). Germline-derived CDR1 and CDR2 are LNHDA and SQIVND (reference sequence). Trimming removed 5 bases from V and 4 bases from J, with 11 bases in between. The CDR3 has 13 residues. CDR3 loop: CASSVTGITEAFF. The CDR3 DNA is TGTGCCAGTAGTGTCACAGGGATCACTGAAGCTTTCTTT.

The chain joins TRBV7-8 to TRBJ1-5; perhaps TRBD1 as D (6 bases). The CDR3 consists of 14 residues. V lost 5 bases and J lost 3, with 11 bases in between. The germline CDR1 and CDR2 sequences are SGHVS and FQNEAQ. This CDR3 is CASSPPGHNQPQHF. CDR3 sequence (DNA): TGTGCCAGCAGCCCTCCGGGACACAATCAGCCCCAGCATTTT.